Listed below are T cell receptor beta chains from one sample, sequenced in a study of blood T cell repertoires in COVID-19. The method was immunoSEQ multiplex PCR; TCRdb's version includes in-frame clones alone and lacks a portion of them. The data show fewer than 200,000 clones, with 81% seen just once and 12% held by the top ten. Source material: peripheral blood. All receptors derive from a woman aged 80 or over with COVID-19, enrolled during active disease. Each CDR3 is given with its conserved first and last residue. Clone size appears in some rows only: once, few, many, or a class for an expanded clone.

J,size,V,length,CDR3
TRBJ2-2,.,TRBV11-3,13,CASSPRSGGELFF
TRBJ1-2,.,TRBV7-2,14,CASSLRGEPYGYTF
TRBJ2-2,.,TRBV10-3,15,CAISVDRTNTGELFF
TRBJ2-7,.,TRBV6-5,15,CASSPWTGPSYEQYF
TRBJ2-7,.,TRBV11-2,12,CASSLVGDEQYF
TRBJ2-5,.,TRBV5-1,15,CASSFSSGGQETQYF
TRBJ1-6,.,TRBV14,16,CASSQVAGGVDSPLHF
TRBJ2-1,.,TRBV11-3,17,CASSRTTGTSGHNEQFF
TRBJ1-2,.,TRBV10-3,13,CAISGPTVYGYTF
TRBJ2-7,.,TRBV7-9,14,CASSLGLEGYEQYF
TRBJ2-5,.,TRBV2,13,CASSVLARETQYF
TRBJ1-2,many,TRBV4-1,19,CASSQGRGARLVLNYGYTF
TRBJ2-1,once,TRBV6-7,16,CASSYNASGPYNEQFF
TRBJ2-2,.,TRBV7-9,15,CASSKRQGEAGELFF
TRBJ2-3,.,TRBV18,13,CASSPDREDTQYF
TRBJ1-1,.,TRBV6-5,14,CASSYSDRGNEAFF
TRBJ1-2,few,TRBV7-2,14,CASSPSGGGYGYTF
TRBJ2-2,.,TRBV28,13,CAGQRGHTGELFF
TRBJ1-6,.,TRBV19,15,CASSYRHSAGSPLHF
TRBJ1-4,.,TRBV5-1,17,CASSRTIDRVGDEKLFF
TRBJ2-7,.,TRBV5-1,14,CASSLRGESYEQYF
TRBJ2-1,once,TRBV15,16,CATSNPGTGLSNEQFF
TRBJ2-1,.,TRBV15,13,CATSRDRGNEQFF
TRBJ1-5,few,TRBV9,18,CASSVVDILPYSNQPQHF
TRBJ2-3,.,TRBV27,17,CASSHLEGRVLTDTQYF
TRBJ1-5,.,TRBV27,17,CASRPLGGFDSNQPQHF
TRBJ2-7,.,TRBV11-3,15,CASSLSQGAAYEQYF
TRBJ2-7,.,TRBV2,13,CAGNYRGEYEQYF
TRBJ1-1,few,TRBV7-9,14,CASSLAGAGTEAFF
TRBJ1-1,.,TRBV12-5,14,CASGLGQGNTEAFF
TRBJ1-5,.,TRBV28,15,CASRRHGQGDQPQHF
TRBJ1-6,.,TRBV9,17,CASSRLPRDRGNSPLHF
TRBJ2-7,.,TRBV27,13,CASSSNPLHEQYF
TRBJ2-7,few,TRBV18,13,CASSQEGRYEQYF
TRBJ2-4,.,TRBV12-3/TRBV12-4,11,CASSLGYIQYF
TRBJ2-7,.,TRBV28,15,CASSPPAGASYEQYF
TRBJ1-5,.,TRBV5-3,18,CARSLLRLGGRSNQPQHF
TRBJ1-1,.,TRBV2,15,CASMGVPPMNTEAFF
TRBJ1-1,few,TRBV28,11,CASSREGPAFF
TRBJ2-3,.,TRBV19,13,CASRSRGTDTQYF
TRBJ2-7,.,TRBV5-1,16,CASSLYPGTGDYEQYF
TRBJ2-2,.,TRBV9,17,CASTKGVAGVMAGELFF
TRBJ2-1,.,TRBV18,15,CASSPPGLTYNEQFF
TRBJ2-6,.,TRBV11-3,16,CASSLGQGSGANVLTF
TRBJ1-1,.,TRBV2,17,CASSEDDRGRGNTEAFF
TRBJ1-1,.,TRBV5-3,13,CARRQPWGAEAFF